Sequencing of this T cell receptor beta chain was carried out in a study of CD4 T cells in relation to SARS-CoV-2 and coronaviruses. At the level of the study: ViraFEST: approximately ten-day antigen culture of PBMCs, then TCR beta CDR3 sequencing. Study-wide results and caveats: Each donor contributed either pre-pandemic or post-infection samples, not both. Compared with monoreactive clones, crossreactive clones showed significantly weaker SARS-CoV-2 expansion.

CDR1 SGHVS and CDR2 FQNEAQ come from the germline V gene. The CDR3 runs to 11 residues. The V end lost 6 bases, the J end lost 5 bases, and 5 bases lay between the germline ends. Unexposed donor CD4+ T cells date from about 2010-2018, before the COVID-19 pandemic. The cells were cultured for about ten days before CD4+ T cells were isolated. As cell numbers allowed, unexposed-donor CD4+ T cells faced SARS-CoV-2 S/N and four cold-coronavirus spikes. Worth noting for this clone: The antigen is not known.

Clones were sequenced by immunoSEQ multiplex PCR, and TCRdb holds only the in-frame ones, with some missing. The data hold 26,000 or so clones, with 74% observed a single time. The TCR comes from a human donor in good health. The sample was CD4+ T cells from PBMCs, cultured in vitro. V and J are TRBV7-8 and TRBJ2-1; D is unresolved. CDR3 sequence (DNA): TGTGCCAGCAGGAAGAACAATGAGCAGTTCTTC. This gives the protein CASRKNNEQFF.